This T cell receptor beta chain was sequenced during a study of cytomegalovirus exposure and HLA in healthy donors. The study's findings and limits: Highest at DRB1 and lowest at HLA-C, TCR association rates differed among HLA loci in a later analysis. Specific recognition of CMV antigens was confirmed in vitro for three chains (all CMV-associated).

Concerning this clone itself: Antigen unknown.

Unmatched junction bases numbered 14, after V lost 5 bases and J lost 0 bases. The germline CDR1 and CDR2 sequences are SGHTA and FQGTGA. This CDR3 has 20 amino acids. Amplification used 60 Vbeta primers and 13 Jbeta primers. Methods used by the authors: Later reanalysis found around 84 million unique TCR beta chains, about 10 million of them shared. Clones were read by immunoSEQ multiplex PCR, and TCRdb kept only the in-frame ones, dropping some. V and J calls and clone size come straight from that table; D and trimming were deduced from the DNA. The sample consists of 150,000 to 200,000 clones, about 80% of them appearing once.

This chain connects TRBV7-3 to TRBJ2-6, with 9 bases fitting TRBD2. The receptor's source is a woman under 30 in good health and CMV-seropositive. The sequencing sample was made of PBMCs. The CDR3 sequence: CASSPPGWSGGISGANVLTF. As DNA, the CDR3 is TGTGCCAGCAGCCCGCCTGGATGGAGCGGGGGGATCTCTGGGGCCAACGTCCTGACTTTC. Full variable domain (missing parts from reference TRBV7-3 and TRBJ2-6): GAGVSQTPSNKVTEKGKYVELRCDPISGHTALYWYRQSLGQGPEFLIYFQGTGAADDSGLPNDRFFAVRPEGSVSTLKIQRTERGDSAVYLCASSPPGWSGGISGANVLTFGAGSRLTVL.